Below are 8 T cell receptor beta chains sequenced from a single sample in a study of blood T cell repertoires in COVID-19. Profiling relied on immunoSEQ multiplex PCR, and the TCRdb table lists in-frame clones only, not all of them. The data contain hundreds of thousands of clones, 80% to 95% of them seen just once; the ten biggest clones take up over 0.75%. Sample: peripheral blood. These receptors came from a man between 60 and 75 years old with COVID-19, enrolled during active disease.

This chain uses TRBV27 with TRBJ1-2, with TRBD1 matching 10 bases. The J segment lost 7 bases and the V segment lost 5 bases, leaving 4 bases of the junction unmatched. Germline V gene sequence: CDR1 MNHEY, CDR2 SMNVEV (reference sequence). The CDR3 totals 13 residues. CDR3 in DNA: TGTGCCAGCAGTCTGGGACAGGGGCCTGGCTACACCTTC. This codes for CASSLGQGPGYTF.

The CDR3 is CAWSVRVTGGTEAFF. CDR3 DNA sequence: TGTGCCTGGAGTGTACGAGTCACAGGGGGCACTGAAGCTTTCTTT. The rearrangement joins TRBV30 to TRBJ1-1, with TRBD1 matching 8 bases. There are 15 residues in the CDR3. Per the germline V gene, CDR1 is GTSNPN and CDR2 is SVGIG (reference sequence). The V gene end was trimmed by 0 bases and the J gene end by 4 bases; junction bases not matched to a gene: 7.

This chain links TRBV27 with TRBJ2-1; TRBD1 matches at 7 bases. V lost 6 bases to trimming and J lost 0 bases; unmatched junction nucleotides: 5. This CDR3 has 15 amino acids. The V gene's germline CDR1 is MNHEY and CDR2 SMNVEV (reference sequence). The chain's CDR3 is CASSQTGVSYNEQFF. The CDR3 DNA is TGTGCCAGCAGCCAAACAGGGGTCTCCTACAATGAGCAGTTCTTC.

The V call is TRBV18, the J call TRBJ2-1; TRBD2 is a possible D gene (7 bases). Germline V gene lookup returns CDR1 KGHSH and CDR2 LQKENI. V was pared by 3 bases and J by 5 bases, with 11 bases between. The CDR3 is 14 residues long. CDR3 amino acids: CASSPAGAHNEQFF. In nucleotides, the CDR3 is TGTGCCAGCTCACCGGCGGGGGCCCACAATGAGCAGTTCTTC.

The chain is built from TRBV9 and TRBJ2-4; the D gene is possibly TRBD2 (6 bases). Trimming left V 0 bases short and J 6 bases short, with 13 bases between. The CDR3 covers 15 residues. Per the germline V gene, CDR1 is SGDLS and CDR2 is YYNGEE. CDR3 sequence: CASSVADYSVNIQYF. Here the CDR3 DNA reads TGTGCCAGCAGCGTAGCGGACTATTCGGTAAACATTCAGTACTTC.

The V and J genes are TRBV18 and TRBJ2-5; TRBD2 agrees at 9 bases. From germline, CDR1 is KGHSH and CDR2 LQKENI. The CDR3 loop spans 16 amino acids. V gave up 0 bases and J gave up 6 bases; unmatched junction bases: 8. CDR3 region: CASSPPLIAGAKTQYF. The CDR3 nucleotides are TGTGCCAGCTCACCACCCCTTATAGCGGGGGCGAAGACCCAGTACTTC. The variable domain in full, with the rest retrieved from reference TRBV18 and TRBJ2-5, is NAGVMQNPRHLVRRRGQEARLRCSPMKGHSHVYWYRQLPEEGLKFMVYLQKENIIDESGMPKERFSAEFPKEGPSILRIQQVVRGDSAAYFCASSPPLIAGAKTQYFGPGTRLLVL.

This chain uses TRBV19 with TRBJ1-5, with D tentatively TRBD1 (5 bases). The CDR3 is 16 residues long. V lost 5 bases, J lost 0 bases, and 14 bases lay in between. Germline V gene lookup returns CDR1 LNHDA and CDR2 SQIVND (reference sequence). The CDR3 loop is CASSAKWGVSNQPQHF. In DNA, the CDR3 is TGTGCCAGTAGTGCCAAGTGGGGGGTTAGCAATCAGCCCCAGCATTTT.

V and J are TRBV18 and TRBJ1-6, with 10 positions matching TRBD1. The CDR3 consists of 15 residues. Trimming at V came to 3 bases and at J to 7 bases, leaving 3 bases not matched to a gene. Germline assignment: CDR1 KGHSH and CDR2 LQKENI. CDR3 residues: CASSPRDRGNSPLHF. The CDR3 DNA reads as TGTGCCAGCTCACCCCGGGACAGGGGAAATTCACCCCTCCACTTT.